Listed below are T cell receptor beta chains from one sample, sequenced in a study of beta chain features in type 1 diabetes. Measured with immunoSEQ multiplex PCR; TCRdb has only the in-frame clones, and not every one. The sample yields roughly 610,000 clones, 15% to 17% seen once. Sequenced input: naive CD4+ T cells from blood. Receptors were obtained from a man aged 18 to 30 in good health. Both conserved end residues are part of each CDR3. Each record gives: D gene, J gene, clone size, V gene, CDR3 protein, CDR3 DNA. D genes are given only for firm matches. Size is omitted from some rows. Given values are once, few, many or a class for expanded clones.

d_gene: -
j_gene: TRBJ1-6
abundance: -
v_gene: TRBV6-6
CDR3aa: CASSLQGVNSPLHF
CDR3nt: TGTGCCAGCAGTCTACAGGGAGTTAATTCACCCCTCCACTTT

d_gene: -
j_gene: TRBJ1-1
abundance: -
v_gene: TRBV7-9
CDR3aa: CASSLSGANTEAFF
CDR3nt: TGTGCCAGCAGCTTGTCAGGAGCTAACACTGAAGCTTTCTTT

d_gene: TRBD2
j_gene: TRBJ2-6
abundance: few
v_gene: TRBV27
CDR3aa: CASSPRLAGTSGANVLTF
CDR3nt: TGTGCCAGCAGTCCCCGACTAGCGGGGACCTCTGGGGCCAACGTCCTGACTTTC

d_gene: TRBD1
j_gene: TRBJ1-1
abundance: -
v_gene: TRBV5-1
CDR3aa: CASSWTGARRAFF
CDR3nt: TGCGCCAGCAGCTGGACAGGAGCGCGGAGAGCTTTCTTT

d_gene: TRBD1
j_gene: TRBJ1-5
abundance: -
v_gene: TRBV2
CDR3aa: CASSEETGGTGNQPQHF
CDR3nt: TGTGCCAGCAGTGAGGAAACAGGGGGTACGGGCAATCAGCCCCAGCATTTT

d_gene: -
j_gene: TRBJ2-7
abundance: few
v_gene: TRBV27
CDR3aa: CASSPRPIDYEQYF
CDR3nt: TGTGCCAGCAGCCCTCGCCCTATCGATTACGAGCAGTACTTC

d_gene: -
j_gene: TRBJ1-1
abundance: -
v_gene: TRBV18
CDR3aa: CASSPKRVIMNTEAFF
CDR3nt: TGTGCCAGCTCACCTAAGAGGGTCATAATGAACACTGAAGCTTTCTTT

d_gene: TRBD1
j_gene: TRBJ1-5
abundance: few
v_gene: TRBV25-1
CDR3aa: CASSGGTGFSSNQPQHF
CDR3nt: TGTGCCAGCAGTGGCGGGACAGGGTTTTCGAGCAATCAGCCCCAGCATTTT

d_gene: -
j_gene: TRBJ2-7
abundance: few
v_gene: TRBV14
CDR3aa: CASSHPTGDPYEQYF
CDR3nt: TGTGCCAGCAGCCACCCGACAGGAGACCCCTACGAGCAGTACTTC

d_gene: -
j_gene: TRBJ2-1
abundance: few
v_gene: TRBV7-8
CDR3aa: CASSPRAGWNEQFF
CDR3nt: TGTGCCAGCAGCCCCCGGGCCGGTTGGAATGAGCAGTTCTTC

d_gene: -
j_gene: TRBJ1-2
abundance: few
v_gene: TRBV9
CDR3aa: CASSVAGGSDYGYTF
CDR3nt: TGTGCCAGCAGCGTAGCTGGGGGCTCTGACTATGGCTACACCTTC

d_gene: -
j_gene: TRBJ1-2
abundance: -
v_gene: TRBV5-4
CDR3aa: CASSYSWNYGYTF
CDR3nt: TGTGCCAGCAGCTACAGTTGGAACTATGGCTACACCTTC

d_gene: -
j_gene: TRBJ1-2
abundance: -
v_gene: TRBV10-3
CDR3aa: CATRVGQGGYTF
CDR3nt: TGTGCCACCAGAGTAGGGCAGGGCGGCTACACCTTC

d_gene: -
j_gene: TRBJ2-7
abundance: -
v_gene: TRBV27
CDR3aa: CASSLPGNSYEQYF
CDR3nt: TGTGCCAGCAGTCTGCCGGGAAACTCCTACGAGCAGTACTTC

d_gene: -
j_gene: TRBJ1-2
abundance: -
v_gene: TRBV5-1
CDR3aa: CASSLAAELIF
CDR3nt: TGCGCCAGCAGCTTGGCCGCTGAGCTCATCTTC

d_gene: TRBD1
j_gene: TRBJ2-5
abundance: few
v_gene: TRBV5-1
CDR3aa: CASSLVGTGEETQYF
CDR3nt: TGCGCCAGCAGCTTGGTTGGGACAGGGGAAGAGACCCAGTACTTC

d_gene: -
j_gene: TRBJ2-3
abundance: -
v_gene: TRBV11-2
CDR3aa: CASSGHRADTQYF
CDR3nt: TGTGCCAGCAGCGGGCACAGGGCGGATACGCAGTATTTT

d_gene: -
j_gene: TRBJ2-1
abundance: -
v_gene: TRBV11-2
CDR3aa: CASSLASLVTNEQFF
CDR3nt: TGTGCCAGCAGCTTAGCTAGCCTGGTTACCAATGAGCAGTTCTTC

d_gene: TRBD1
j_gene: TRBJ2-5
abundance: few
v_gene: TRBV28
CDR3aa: CASSPTDRVAETQYF
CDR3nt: TGTGCCAGCAGTCCCACGGACAGGGTAGCAGAGACCCAGTACTTC

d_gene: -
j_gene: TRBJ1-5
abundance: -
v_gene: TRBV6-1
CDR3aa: CASNFRGEGNQPQHF
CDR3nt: TGTGCCAGCAATTTCCGAGGGGAGGGCAATCAGCCCCAGCATTTT

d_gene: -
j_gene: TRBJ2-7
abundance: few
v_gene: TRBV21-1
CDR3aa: CASSKPIPSYEQYF
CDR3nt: TGTGCCAGCAGCAAACCCATCCCCTCCTACGAGCAGTACTTC

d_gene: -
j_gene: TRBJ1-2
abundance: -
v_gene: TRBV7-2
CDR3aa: CASSLAAKVNYGYTF
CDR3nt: TGTGCCAGCAGCTTGGCAGCGAAGGTTAACTATGGCTACACCTTC

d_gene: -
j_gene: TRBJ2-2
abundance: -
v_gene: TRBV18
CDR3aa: CASSPLKGSTGELFF
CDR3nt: TGTGCCAGCTCACCATTGAAAGGGAGCACCGGGGAGCTGTTTTTT

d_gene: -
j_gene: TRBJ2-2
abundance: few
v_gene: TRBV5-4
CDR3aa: CASSFDSNTGELFF
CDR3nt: TGTGCCAGCAGCTTCGACTCGAACACCGGGGAGCTGTTTTTT

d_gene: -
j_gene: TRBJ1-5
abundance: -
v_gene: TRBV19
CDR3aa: CATRGAGGFYQPQHF
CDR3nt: TGTGCCACCCGAGGGGCTGGTGGGTTCTATCAGCCCCAGCATTTT

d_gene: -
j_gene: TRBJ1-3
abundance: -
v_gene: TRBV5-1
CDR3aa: CASSLEVSGNTIYF
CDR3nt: TGCGCCAGCAGCTTGGAGGTTTCTGGAAACACCATATATTTT

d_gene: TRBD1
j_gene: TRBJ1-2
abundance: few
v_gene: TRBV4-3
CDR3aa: CASSPRQGGYGYTF
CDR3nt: TGCGCCAGCAGCCCTCGACAGGGCGGCTATGGCTACACCTTC

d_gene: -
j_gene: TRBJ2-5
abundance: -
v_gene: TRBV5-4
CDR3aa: CASSLGGSLETQYF
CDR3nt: TGTGCCAGCAGCTTAGGTGGTAGCCTGGAGACCCAGTACTTC

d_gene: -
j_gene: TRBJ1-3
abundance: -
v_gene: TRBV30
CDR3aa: CAWRKSYRVGGNTIYF
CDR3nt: TGTGCCTGGAGGAAAAGTTACAGGGTCGGTGGAAACACCATATATTTT

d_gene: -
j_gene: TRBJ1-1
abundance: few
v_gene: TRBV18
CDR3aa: CASSGQGTEAFF
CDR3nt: TGTGCCAGCTCTGGGCAGGGCACTGAAGCTTTCTTT

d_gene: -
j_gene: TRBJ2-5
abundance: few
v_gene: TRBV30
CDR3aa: CAWRFRGRETQYF
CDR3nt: TGTGCCTGGAGATTCAGGGGTCGGGAGACCCAGTACTTC